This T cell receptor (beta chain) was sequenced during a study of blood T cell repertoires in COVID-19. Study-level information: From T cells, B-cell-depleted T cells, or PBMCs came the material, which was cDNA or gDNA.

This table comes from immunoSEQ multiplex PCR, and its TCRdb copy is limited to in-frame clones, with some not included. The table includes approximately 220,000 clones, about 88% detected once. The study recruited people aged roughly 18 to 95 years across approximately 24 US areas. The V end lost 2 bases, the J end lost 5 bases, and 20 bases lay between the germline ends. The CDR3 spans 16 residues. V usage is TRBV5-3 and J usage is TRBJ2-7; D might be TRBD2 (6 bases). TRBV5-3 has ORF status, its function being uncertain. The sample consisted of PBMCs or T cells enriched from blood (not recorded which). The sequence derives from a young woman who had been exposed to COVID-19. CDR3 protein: CARSLPLVEGSDEQYF. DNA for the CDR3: TGTGCCAGAAGCTTACCATTAGTGGAGGGGAGCGACGAGCAGTACTTC.